A selection of T cell receptor beta chains follows, all from one sample in a study of blood T cell repertoires in COVID-19. Libraries were prepared by immunoSEQ multiplex PCR; TCRdb keeps only in-frame clonotypes and omits some of them. This sample yields roughly 140,000 clones, of which roughly 86% are seen a single time; 2.3% belongs to the top ten. Sequencing input: peripheral blood. The receptors were sampled from a human donor in a cohort sampled during active COVID-19. The CDR3 runs from the conserved cysteine through the conserved F or W. D genes are given only for firm matches. Where a row states a size, it is once, few, many or the class of an expanded clone; other rows omit it.

J gene: TRBJ1-1; clone size: .; D gene: .; V gene: TRBV7-3; CDR3 DNA: TGTGCCAGCAGCTTTGGGTCGGCAGGGAGGGCGAACACTGAAGCTTTCTTT; CDR3 protein: CASSFGSAGRANTEAFF
J gene: TRBJ2-7; clone size: .; D gene: .; V gene: TRBV4-2; CDR3 DNA: TGTGCCAGCAGCCAAGGGAGAACCTCGGGCGAGCAGTACTTC; CDR3 protein: CASSQGRTSGEQYF
J gene: TRBJ1-2; clone size: once; D gene: TRBD1; V gene: TRBV5-6; CDR3 DNA: TGTGCCAGCAGCTCGAGTTGGACAGGGAGGTATGGCTACACCTTC; CDR3 protein: CASSSSWTGRYGYTF
J gene: TRBJ1-5; clone size: .; D gene: TRBD1; V gene: TRBV15; CDR3 DNA: TGTGCCACCAGCAGGGGGACAGGGAAATGGGTGAGCAATCAGCCCCAGCATTTT; CDR3 protein: CATSRGTGKWVSNQPQHF
J gene: TRBJ2-3; clone size: .; D gene: TRBD2; V gene: TRBV5-1; CDR3 DNA: TGCGCCAGCAGCTTGGGGACTAGCGGGAGAAGTGGGGCAGATACGCAGTATTTT; CDR3 protein: CASSLGTSGRSGADTQYF
J gene: TRBJ2-1; clone size: .; D gene: TRBD2; V gene: TRBV30; CDR3 DNA: TGTGCCTGGAGTACCGGACTAGCGGGAGTCAATGAGCAGTTCTTC; CDR3 protein: CAWSTGLAGVNEQFF
J gene: TRBJ1-2; clone size: .; D gene: .; V gene: TRBV10-3; CDR3 DNA: TGTGCCATCAGGCAGACAGCAACTAACTATGGCTACACCTTC; CDR3 protein: CAIRQTATNYGYTF
J gene: TRBJ2-7; clone size: .; D gene: TRBD1; V gene: TRBV28; CDR3 DNA: TGTGCCAGCATAAGGGACAGGGGTTTAGGGGAGCAGTACTTC; CDR3 protein: CASIRDRGLGEQYF
J gene: TRBJ2-7; clone size: .; D gene: .; V gene: TRBV5-4; CDR3 DNA: TGTGCCAGCAGCAAACGGATGGCTAGCGATTACGAGCAGTACTTC; CDR3 protein: CASSKRMASDYEQYF
J gene: TRBJ1-5; clone size: .; D gene: TRBD1; V gene: TRBV19; CDR3 DNA: TGTGCCAGTAGACAAGGACAGGGGGGAAATCAGCCCCAGCATTTT; CDR3 protein: CASRQGQGGNQPQHF
J gene: TRBJ2-2; clone size: few; D gene: TRBD2; V gene: TRBV5-1; CDR3 DNA: TGCGCCAGCAGCAATACGCTAGCGGGAGGGATCACCGGGGAGCTGTTTTTT; CDR3 protein: CASSNTLAGGITGELFF